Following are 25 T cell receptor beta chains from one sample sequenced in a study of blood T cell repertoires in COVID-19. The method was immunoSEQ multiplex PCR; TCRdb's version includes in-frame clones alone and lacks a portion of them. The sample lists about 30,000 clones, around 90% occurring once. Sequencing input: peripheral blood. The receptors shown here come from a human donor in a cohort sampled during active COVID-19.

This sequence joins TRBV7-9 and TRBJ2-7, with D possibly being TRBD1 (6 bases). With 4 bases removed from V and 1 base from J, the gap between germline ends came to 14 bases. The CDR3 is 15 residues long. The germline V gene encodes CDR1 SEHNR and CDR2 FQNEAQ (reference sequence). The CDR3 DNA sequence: TGTGCCAGCAGCTCCCTCCGGACAGCTTCCTACGAGCAGTACTTC. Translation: CASSSLRTASYEQYF.

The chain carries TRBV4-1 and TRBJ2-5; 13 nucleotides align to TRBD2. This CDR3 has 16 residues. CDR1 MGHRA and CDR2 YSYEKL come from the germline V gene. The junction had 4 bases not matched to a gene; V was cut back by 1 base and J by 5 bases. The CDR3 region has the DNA TGCGCCAGCAGCCAAGTGACTAGCGGGGGGAGGGAGACCCAGTACTTC. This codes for CASSQVTSGGRETQYF.

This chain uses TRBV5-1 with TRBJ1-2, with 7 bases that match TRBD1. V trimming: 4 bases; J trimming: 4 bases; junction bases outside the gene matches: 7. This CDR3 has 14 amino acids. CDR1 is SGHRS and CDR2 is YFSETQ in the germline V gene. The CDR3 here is CASSVTGTGYGYTF. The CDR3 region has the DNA TGCGCCAGCAGCGTGACAGGGACGGGCTATGGCTACACCTTC.

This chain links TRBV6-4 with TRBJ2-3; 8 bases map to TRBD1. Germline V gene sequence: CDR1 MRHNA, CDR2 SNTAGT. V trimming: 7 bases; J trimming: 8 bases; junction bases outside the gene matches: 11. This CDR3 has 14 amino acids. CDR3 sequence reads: CASTPDRVEGTQYF. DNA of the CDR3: TGTGCCAGCACCCCGGACAGGGTAGAGGGTACGCAGTATTTT.

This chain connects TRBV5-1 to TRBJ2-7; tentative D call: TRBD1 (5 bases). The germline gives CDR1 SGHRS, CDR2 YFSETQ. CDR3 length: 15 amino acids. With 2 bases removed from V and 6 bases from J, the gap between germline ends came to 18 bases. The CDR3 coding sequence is TGCGCCAGCAGCTTAAAAGGGCCAGGGCCGGGCGAGCAGTACTTC. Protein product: CASSLKGPGPGEQYF.

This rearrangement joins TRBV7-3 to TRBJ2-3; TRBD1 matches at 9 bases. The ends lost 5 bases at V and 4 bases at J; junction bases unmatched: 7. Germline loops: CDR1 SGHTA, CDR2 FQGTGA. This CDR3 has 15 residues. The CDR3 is CASSPYRGRADTQYF. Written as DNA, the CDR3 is TGTGCCAGCAGCCCCTACAGGGGGCGGGCAGATACGCAGTATTTT.

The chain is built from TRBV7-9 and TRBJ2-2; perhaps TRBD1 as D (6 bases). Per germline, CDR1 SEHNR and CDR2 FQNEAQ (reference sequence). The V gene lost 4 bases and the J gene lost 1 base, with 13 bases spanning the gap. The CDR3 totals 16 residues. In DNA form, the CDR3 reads TGTGCCAGCAGCTCCCAGCCGGGACAGAACACCGGGGAGCTGTTTTTT. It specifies CASSSQPGQNTGELFF.

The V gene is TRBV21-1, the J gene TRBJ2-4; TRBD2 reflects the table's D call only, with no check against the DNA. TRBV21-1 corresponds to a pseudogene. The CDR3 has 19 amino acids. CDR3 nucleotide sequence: TGTGCCAGCAGCAAAGCGCGGGGGGACAGTGGCCGAACCAAAAACATTCAGTACTTC. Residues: CASSKARGDSGRTKNIQYF.

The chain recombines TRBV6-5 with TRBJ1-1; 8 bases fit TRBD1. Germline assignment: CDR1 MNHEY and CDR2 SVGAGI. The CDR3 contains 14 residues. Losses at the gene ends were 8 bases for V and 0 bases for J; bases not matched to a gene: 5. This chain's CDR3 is CASPRGLMNTEAFF. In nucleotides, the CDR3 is TGTGCCAGCCCCAGGGGGCTAATGAACACTGAAGCTTTCTTT.

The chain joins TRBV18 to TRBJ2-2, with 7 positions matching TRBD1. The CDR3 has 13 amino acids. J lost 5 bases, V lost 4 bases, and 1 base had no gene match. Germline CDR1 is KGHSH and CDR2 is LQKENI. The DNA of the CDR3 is TGTGCCAGCTCACAACAGGGGACCGGGGAGCTGTTTTTT. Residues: CASSQQGTGELFF.

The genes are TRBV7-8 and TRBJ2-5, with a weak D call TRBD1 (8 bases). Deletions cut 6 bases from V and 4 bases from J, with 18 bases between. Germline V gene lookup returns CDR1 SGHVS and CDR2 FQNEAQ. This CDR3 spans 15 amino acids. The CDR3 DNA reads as TGTGCCAGCAGACGTGACAGGGGAGGGCCAGAGACCCAGTACTTC. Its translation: CASRRDRGGPETQYF.

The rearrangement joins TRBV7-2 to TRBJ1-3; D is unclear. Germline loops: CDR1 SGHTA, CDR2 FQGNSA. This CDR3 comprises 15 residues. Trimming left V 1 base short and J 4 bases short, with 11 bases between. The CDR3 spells CASSLGFSSGNTIYF. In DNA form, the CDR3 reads TGTGCCAGCAGCTTAGGTTTCAGTTCCGGAAACACCATATATTTT.

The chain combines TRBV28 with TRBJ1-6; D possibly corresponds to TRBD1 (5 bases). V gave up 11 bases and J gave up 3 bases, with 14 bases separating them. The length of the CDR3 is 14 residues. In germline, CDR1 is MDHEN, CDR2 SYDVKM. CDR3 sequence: CASTGGGYNSPLHF. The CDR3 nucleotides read TGTGCCTCGACCGGGGGTGGCTATAATTCACCCCTCCACTTT.

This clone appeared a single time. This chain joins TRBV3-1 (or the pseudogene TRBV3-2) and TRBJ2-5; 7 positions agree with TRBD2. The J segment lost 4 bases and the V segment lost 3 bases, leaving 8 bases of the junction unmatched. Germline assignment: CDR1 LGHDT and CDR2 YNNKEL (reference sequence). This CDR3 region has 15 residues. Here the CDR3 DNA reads TGTGCCAGCAGCCATGTCGGAGTAGCGGGAGAGACCCAGTACTTC. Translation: CASSHVGVAGETQYF.

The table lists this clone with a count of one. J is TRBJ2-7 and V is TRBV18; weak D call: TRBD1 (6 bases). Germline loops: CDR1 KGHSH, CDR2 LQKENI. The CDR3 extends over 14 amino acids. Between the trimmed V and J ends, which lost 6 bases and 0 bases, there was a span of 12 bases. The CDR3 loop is CASSPGQYSYEQYF. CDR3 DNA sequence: TGTGCCAGCTCCCCCGGACAGTACTCCTACGAGCAGTACTTC.

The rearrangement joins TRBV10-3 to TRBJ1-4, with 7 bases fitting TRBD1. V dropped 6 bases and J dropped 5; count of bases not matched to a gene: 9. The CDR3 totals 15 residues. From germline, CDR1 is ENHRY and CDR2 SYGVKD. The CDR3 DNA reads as TGTGCCATCAGCGAAACGCCGGGACAGAATGAAAAACTGTTTTTT. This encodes CAISETPGQNEKLFF.

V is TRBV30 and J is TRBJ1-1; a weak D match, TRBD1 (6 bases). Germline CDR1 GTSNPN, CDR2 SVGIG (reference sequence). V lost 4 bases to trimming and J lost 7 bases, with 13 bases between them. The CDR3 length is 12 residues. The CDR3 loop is CAWKRDTVEAFF. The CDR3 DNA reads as TGTGCCTGGAAGAGGGACACCGTTGAAGCTTTCTTT. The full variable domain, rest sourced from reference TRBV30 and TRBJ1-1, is SQTIHQWPATLVQPVGSPLSLECTVEGTSNPNLYWYRQAAGRGLQLLFYSVGIGQISSEVPQNLSASRPQDRQFILSSKKLLLSDSGFYLCAWKRDTVEAFFGQGTRLTVV.

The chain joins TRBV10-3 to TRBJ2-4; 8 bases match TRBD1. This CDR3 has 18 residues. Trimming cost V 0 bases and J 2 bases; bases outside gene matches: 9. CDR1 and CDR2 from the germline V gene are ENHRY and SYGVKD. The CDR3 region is CAISESSVQGATKNIQYF. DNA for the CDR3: TGTGCCATCAGTGAGTCATCGGTGCAGGGGGCAACCAAAAACATTCAGTACTTC.

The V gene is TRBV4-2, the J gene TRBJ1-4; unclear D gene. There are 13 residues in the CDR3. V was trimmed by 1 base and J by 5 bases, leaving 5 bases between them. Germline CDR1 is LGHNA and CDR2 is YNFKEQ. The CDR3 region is CASSQGVNEKLFF. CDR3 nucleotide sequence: TGTGCCAGCAGCCAAGGAGTAAATGAAAAACTGTTTTTT.

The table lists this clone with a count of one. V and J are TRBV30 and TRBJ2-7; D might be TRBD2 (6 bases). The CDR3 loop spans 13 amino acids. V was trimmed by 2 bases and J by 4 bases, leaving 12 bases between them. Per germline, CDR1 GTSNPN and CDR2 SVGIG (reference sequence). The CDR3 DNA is TGTGCCTGGAGTAAGACTAGGCTATACGAGCAGTACTTC. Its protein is CAWSKTRLYEQYF.

CDR3 protein: CASSRGGVYEQYF. In DNA, the CDR3 is TGTGCCAGCAGTAGGGGAGGAGTCTACGAGCAGTACTTC. The rearrangement links TRBV6-5 to TRBJ2-7, with D possibly matching TRBD2 (6 bases). This CDR3 comprises 13 residues. The V end lost 5 bases, the J end lost 3 bases, and 11 bases lay between the germline ends. Per the germline V gene, CDR1 is MNHEY and CDR2 is SVGAGI.

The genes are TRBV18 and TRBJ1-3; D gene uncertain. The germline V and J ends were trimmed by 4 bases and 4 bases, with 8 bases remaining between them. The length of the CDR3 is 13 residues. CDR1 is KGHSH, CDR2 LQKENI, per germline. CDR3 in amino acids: CASSRAVGNTIYF. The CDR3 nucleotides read TGTGCCAGCTCACGGGCAGTCGGAAACACCATATATTTT. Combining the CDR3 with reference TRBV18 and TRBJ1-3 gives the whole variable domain NAGVMQNPRHLVRRRGQEARLRCSPMKGHSHVYWYRQLPEEGLKFMVYLQKENIIDESGMPKERFSAEFPKEGPSILRIQQVVRGDSAAYFCASSRAVGNTIYFGEGSWLTVV.

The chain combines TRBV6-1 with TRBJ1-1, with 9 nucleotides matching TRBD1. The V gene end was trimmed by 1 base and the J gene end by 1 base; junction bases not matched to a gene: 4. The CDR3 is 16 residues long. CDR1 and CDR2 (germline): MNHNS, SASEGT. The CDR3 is CASSEGGDRENTEAFF. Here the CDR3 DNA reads TGTGCCAGCAGTGAAGGGGGGGACAGGGAGAACACTGAAGCTTTCTTT.

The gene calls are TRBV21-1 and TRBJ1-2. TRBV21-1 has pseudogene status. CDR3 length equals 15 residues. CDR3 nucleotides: TGTGCCAGCAGCAAAGCTTTCGGCGGGAACTATGGCTACACCTTC. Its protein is CASSKAFGGNYGYTF.

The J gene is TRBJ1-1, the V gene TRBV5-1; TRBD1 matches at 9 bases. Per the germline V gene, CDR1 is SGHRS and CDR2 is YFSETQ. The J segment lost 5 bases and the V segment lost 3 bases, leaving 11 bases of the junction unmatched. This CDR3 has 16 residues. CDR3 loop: CASSWAGTGSGTEAFF. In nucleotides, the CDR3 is TGCGCCAGCAGCTGGGCCGGGACAGGGTCGGGAACTGAAGCTTTCTTT.